Presented here are 28 T cell receptor beta chains from one specimen sequenced in a study of T cell repertoires in cytomegalovirus infection. No antigen is known for these receptors. MiXCR was run by TCRdb on the reads, yielding one entry per CDR3 protein. The sample has about 140,000 distinct CDR3 sequences; approximately 30% are singletons. The sample was CD8+ T cells from cultured PBMCs, taken from culture after CMV antigen stimulation. The receptors originated from a human donor in good health (CMV status not recorded). Some clones in this sample may be carry-over from other donors' samples.

This clonotype showed up just a few times. The V and J genes are TRBV3-1 and TRBJ1-2; D ambiguous. V was shortened by 0 bases and J by 4 bases, with 12 bases between the two germline ends. CDR1 LGHDT and CDR2 YNNKEL come from the germline V gene (reference sequence). This CDR3 is built from 15 residues. Here the CDR3 reads CASSQDERALYGYTF. CDR3 coding DNA: TGTGCCAGCAGCCAAGACGAACGGGCGCTCTATGGCTACACCTTC.

On this clonotype itself: A much bigger clone sits one base away, suggesting this may be a read error. The chain employs TRBV7-2 and TRBJ2-7; D is unresolved. Germline values: CDR1 SGHTA, CDR2 FQGNSA. The V gene lost 2 bases and the J gene lost 2 bases, with 13 bases spanning the gap. The CDR3 sequence is 15 residues long. CDR3: CASSLYPIVPYEQYF. The DNA for the CDR3 is TGTGCCAGCAGCTTATATCCTATTGTGCCCTACGAGCAGTACTTC.

V gene TRBV6-5 combines with J gene TRBJ2-7; unclear D gene. Trimming stripped 4 bases from V and 5 bases from J, with 15 bases between. Germline V gene data show CDR1 as MNHEY and CDR2 as SVGAGI. CDR3 size: 14 residues. DNA for the CDR3: TGTGCCAGCAGTTTCGGCCGCCGTTACGACGAGCAGTACTTC. Its translation: CASSFGRRYDEQYF.

This clonotype was seen only a few times. CDR3 sequence reads: CAIDRRLGYGYTF. In DNA form, the CDR3 reads TGTGCCATAGACAGGCGTCTCGGCTATGGCTACACCTTC. The chain has TRBV12-3 or TRBV12-4 and TRBJ1-2, with TRBD1 as a possible D gene (6 bases). The CDR3 covers 13 residues. The V end was cut by 10 bases, the J end by 4 bases, with 16 bases between.

The chain joins TRBV7-9 to TRBJ1-2; 10 nucleotides line up with TRBD1. Germline values: CDR1 SEHNR, CDR2 FQNEAQ (reference sequence). This CDR3 comprises 19 residues. The J segment lost 7 bases and the V segment lost 0 bases, leaving 17 bases of the junction unmatched. This CDR3 reads CASSLARPSEDRGTSGYTF. CDR3 bases: TGTGCCAGCAGCTTAGCCCGACCCTCAGAGGACAGGGGGACCTCTGGCTACACCTTC.

V gene TRBV5-4 combines with J gene TRBJ1-2, with 7 bases matching TRBD1. V dropped 4 bases and J dropped 6; count of bases not matched to a gene: 9. The CDR3 extends over 14 amino acids. Germline loops: CDR1 SGHNT, CDR2 YYREEE (reference sequence). The CDR3 protein is CASSSPGQGDGYTF. DNA of the CDR3: TGTGCCAGCAGCAGCCCGGGCCAGGGGGATGGCTACACCTTC.

This clonotype has ten or more counts. The chain links TRBV6-6 to TRBJ2-7, with a possible D match to TRBD1 (6 bases). The V gene lost 0 bases and the J gene lost 4 bases, with 10 bases spanning the gap. The germline V gene has CDR1 MNHNY and CDR2 SVGAGI (reference sequence). This CDR3 comprises 14 residues. For the CDR3, the DNA is TGTGCCAGCAGTTACTCCCAACAGGGATACGAGCAGTACTTC. Translation gives CASSYSQQGYEQYF.

The chain carries TRBV12-3 or TRBV12-4 and TRBJ1-1; 7 nucleotides align to TRBD1. With 3 bases clipped from V and 0 bases from J, the junction kept 10 bases outside the gene matches. The CDR3 spans 17 residues. The CDR3: CASSFDRVRLLNTEAFF. The CDR3 DNA is TGTGCCAGCAGTTTCGACAGGGTCCGTTTGCTGAACACTGAAGCTTTCTTT.

The V gene is TRBV6-1, the J gene TRBJ2-5; 11 bases align to TRBD2. Germline CDR1 MNHNS, CDR2 SASEGT. V gave up 2 bases and J gave up 0 bases; unmatched junction bases: 5. This CDR3 contains 17 residues. CDR3 DNA sequence: TGTGCCAGCAGTGAACCCGATAGCGGGGGGGACCAAGAGACCCAGTACTTC. Its translation: CASSEPDSGGDQETQYF.

This clonotype showed up just a few times. The chain uses TRBV11-2 and TRBJ2-6; D gene ambiguous. Germline lookup yields CDR1 SGHAT and CDR2 FQNNGV. V shed 5 bases and J shed 3 bases, with 8 bases lying between them. This CDR3 comprises 14 residues. The CDR3 nucleotides are TGTGCCAGCAGCCTGGCCTTTGGGGCCAACGTCCTGACTTTC. Its protein product is CASSLAFGANVLTF.

This clonotype appeared a few times. The V call is TRBV14, the J call TRBJ1-2; D is uncertain. The V end was cut by 0 bases, the J end by 4 bases, with 15 bases between. The CDR3 extends over 16 amino acids. Per the germline V gene, CDR1 is SGHDN and CDR2 is FVKESK. The CDR3 nucleotides are TGTGCCAGCAGCCAAGATGTCCCACAGCCCCTCTATGGCTACACCTTC. Residues: CASSQDVPQPLYGYTF.

This clonotype was detected ten times or more. The chain links TRBV7-8 to TRBJ1-5; 9 nucleotides match TRBD1. Germline lookup yields CDR1 SGHVS and CDR2 FQNEAQ. V lost 1 base to trimming and J lost 11 bases; unmatched junction nucleotides: 18. CDR3 length: 18 residues. The CDR3 DNA reads as TGTGCCAGCAGCTTAGGAGGGACAGGGCCCGTCGTAGTCAGGTCCCAGCATTTT. It yields the protein CASSLGGTGPVVVRSQHF.

This clonotype was detected many times. The chain has TRBV7-2 and TRBJ2-1; D not resolved. Trimming removed 5 bases at V and 9 bases at J, with 11 bases between. This CDR3 contains 12 residues. The germline gives CDR1 SGHTA, CDR2 FQGNSA. The CDR3 sequence: CASSPPWGEQFF. CDR3 nucleotides: TGTGCCAGCAGCCCCCCATGGGGTGAGCAGTTCTTC.

The genes are TRBV10-3 and TRBJ2-7; the D gene is possibly TRBD1 (6 bases). The germline V gene has CDR1 ENHRY and CDR2 SYGVKD. The length of the CDR3 is 14 residues. With 2 bases removed from V and 0 bases from J, the gap between germline ends came to 8 bases. The CDR3 coding sequence is TGTGCCATCAGTGAGGACAGGTACTCCTACGAGCAGTACTTC. Translation: CAISEDRYSYEQYF.

This sequence joins TRBV6-6 and TRBJ1-4, with D uncertain. V dropped 2 bases and J dropped 2 bases, with 3 bases sitting between them. Germline V gene sequence: CDR1 MNHNY, CDR2 SVGAGI (reference sequence). The CDR3 length is 13 residues. The CDR3 DNA reads TGTGCCAGCAGTTACGTGACTAATGAAAAACTGTTTTTT. The encoded protein is CASSYVTNEKLFF.

The CDR3 DNA sequence: TGTGCCAGCAGCCAAGATTTCGACAGGGCGAAGTACGAGCAGTACTTC. Residues: CASSQDFDRAKYEQYF. The chain combines TRBV4-2 with TRBJ2-7, with 7 bases that match TRBD1. CDR3 length equals 16 residues. Germline values: CDR1 LGHNA, CDR2 YNFKEQ. V lost 0 bases to trimming and J lost 4 bases; unmatched junction nucleotides: 9.

This clonotype appeared many times. The chain uses TRBV27 and TRBJ2-7; D might be TRBD1 (5 bases). The CDR3 consists of 13 residues. V shed 6 bases and J shed 0 bases, with 9 bases lying between them. CDR1 and CDR2 (germline): MNHEY, SMNVEV (reference sequence). CDR3: CASSLGASYEQYF. Written as DNA, the CDR3 is TGTGCCAGCAGCTTAGGGGCCTCCTACGAGCAGTACTTC.

The rearrangement joins TRBV24-1 to TRBJ2-1; D is perhaps TRBD2 (6 bases). V was shortened by 2 bases and J by 0 bases, with 16 bases between the two germline ends. Germline CDR1 is KGHDR and CDR2 is SFDVKD. The CDR3 is 18 amino acids. The CDR3 spells CATSDSSGLPSSYNEQFF. The CDR3, as DNA: TGTGCCACCAGTGATTCCTCGGGACTTCCAAGCTCCTACAATGAGCAGTTCTTC.

About this clonotype: A read error may explain this, as a much larger clone is one base away. The chain is built from TRBV6-6 and TRBJ1-1, with no clear D. V gave up 6 bases and J gave up 1 base, with 6 bases separating them. The CDR3 length is 12 residues. Germline lookup yields CDR1 MNHNY and CDR2 SVGAGI (reference sequence). This CDR3 reads CASSIPNTEAFF. The CDR3 region has the DNA TGTGCCAGCAGCATACCGAACACTGAAGCTTTCTTT.

This chain joins TRBV7-4 and TRBJ2-1; maybe TRBD1 (5 bases). With 5 bases removed from V and 0 bases from J, the gap between germline ends came to 11 bases. CDR3 length: 15 amino acids. Germline values: CDR1 SGHVT, CDR2 SQSDAQ. The CDR3 here is CASSLTVPSYNEQFF. CDR3 in DNA: TGTGCCAGCAGCCTGACAGTACCCTCCTACAATGAGCAGTTCTTC.

The CDR3 is CASSPPRYTF. The CDR3, as DNA: TGTGCCAGCAGCCCCCCCCGCTACACCTTC. J is TRBJ1-2 and V is TRBV2; D uncertain. This CDR3 is built from 10 residues. The V and J ends lost 6 bases and 9 bases respectively, with 8 bases between them. Germline V gene lookup returns CDR1 SNHLY and CDR2 FYNNEI.

This clonotype is a singleton in its sample. The CDR3 DNA reads as TGTGCCAGCAGTTTATCTCCCGGGGGAGACTACGAGCAGTACTTC. The encoded protein is CASSLSPGGDYEQYF. V and J are TRBV27 and TRBJ2-7, with D tentatively TRBD2 (6 bases). Germline V gene sequence: CDR1 MNHEY, CDR2 SMNVEV (reference sequence). V lost 0 bases, J lost 3 bases, and 12 bases lay in between. The CDR3 covers 15 residues.

This clonotype was observed many times. This chain uses TRBV7-2 with TRBJ2-5; 12 bases map to TRBD1. Losses at the gene ends were 5 bases for V and 5 bases for J; bases not matched to a gene: 9. Germline values: CDR1 SGHTA, CDR2 FQGNSA. This CDR3 is 16 amino acids long. The CDR3 coding sequence is TGTGCCAGCAGCCTATCCGGGACAGGGGGCAGCGAGACCCAGTACTTC. Protein product: CASSLSGTGGSETQYF.

This sequence joins TRBV19 and TRBJ1-4; no reliable D call. The CDR3 is 14 residues long. In germline, CDR1 is LNHDA, CDR2 SQIVND (reference sequence). The germline V and J ends were trimmed by 7 bases and 6 bases, with 15 bases remaining between them. DNA of the CDR3: TGTGCCAGTACTACGGACCTTATGGATGAAAAACTGTTTTTT. Translated: CASTTDLMDEKLFF.

This clonotype was counted a few times. J is TRBJ2-5 and V is TRBV4-2, with TRBD1 matching 7 bases. The length of the CDR3 is 17 residues. Per germline, CDR1 LGHNA and CDR2 YNFKEQ. Unmatched junction bases numbered 16, after V lost 4 bases and J lost 5 bases. The CDR3 protein is CASSPNDDRVIGETQYF. The CDR3 nucleotides read TGTGCCAGCAGCCCGAACGATGACAGGGTGATAGGTGAGACCCAGTACTTC.

The chain couples TRBV7-8 to TRBJ2-7; perhaps TRBD1 as D (5 bases). Trimming shortened V by 5 bases and J by 6 bases, and 14 bases separated the two germline ends. The length of the CDR3 is 13 residues. Germline V lookup: CDR1 SGHVS, CDR2 FQNEAQ. CDR3 protein: CASSRRGVGEQYF. DNA of the CDR3: TGTGCCAGCAGCCGTAGGGGCGTAGGCGAGCAGTACTTC.

This chain connects TRBV6-6 to TRBJ1-5, with 9 bases aligning to TRBD1. The CDR3 loop spans 15 amino acids. V was pared by 5 bases and J by 2 bases, with 4 bases of the junction left unmatched. From germline, CDR1 is MNHNY and CDR2 SVGAGI (reference sequence). The CDR3 coding sequence is TGTGCCAGCAGTGGGGACAGGGAAGGCAATCAGCCCCAGCATTTT. It translates to CASSGDREGNQPQHF.

The chain carries TRBV28 and TRBJ1-2; D gene ambiguous. V lost 5 bases and J lost 0, with 13 bases in between. The CDR3 loop spans 15 amino acids. Per germline, CDR1 MDHEN and CDR2 SYDVKM. The CDR3 DNA reads as TGTGCCAGCAGTCCACCCCAGTTAGCTAACTATGGCTACACCTTC. It translates to CASSPPQLANYGYTF.